These 32 T cell receptor beta chains originate from one sample sequenced in a study of cytomegalovirus exposure and HLA in healthy donors. The primer mix had 60 Vbeta and 13 Jbeta primers. The assay was immunoSEQ multiplex PCR, and TCRdb's table has in-frame clones only and misses some. The table has around 200,000 clones, roughly four fifths seen once. The material sequenced was PBMCs. All receptors derive from a woman in her 30s in good health and CMV-seropositive.

The chain couples TRBV2 to TRBJ2-3; 7 bases align to TRBD1. The CDR3 length is 14 residues. Germline V CDR1 and CDR2: SNHLY, FYNNEI. Trimming at V came to 7 bases and at J to 1 base, leaving 5 bases not matched to a gene. CDR3 loop: CASTRGQRTDTQYF. DNA of the CDR3: TGTGCCAGCACGAGGGGGCAGCGCACAGATACGCAGTATTTT.

V and J are TRBV28 and TRBJ1-4, with TRBD1 as a possible D gene (5 bases). V lost 5 bases and J lost 4, with 14 bases in between. The CDR3 runs to 15 residues. Germline-derived CDR1 and CDR2 are MDHEN and SYDVKM. CDR3 amino acids: CASSLAGLSNEKLFF. In nucleotides, the CDR3 is TGTGCCAGCAGTCTAGCGGGACTGAGTAATGAAAAACTGTTTTTT.

The rearrangement links TRBV5-1 to TRBJ2-5; D not resolved. CDR1 and CDR2 from the germline V gene are SGHRS and YFSETQ. Trimming cost V 0 bases and J 5 bases, with 8 bases left between them. This CDR3 has 13 amino acids. The CDR3 DNA reads as TGCGCCAGCAGCTTGGGTACTGGTGAGACCCAGTACTTC. Amino acid sequence: CASSLGTGETQYF.

The J gene is TRBJ2-3, the V gene TRBV29-1; possibly TRBD1 for D (6 bases). The CDR3 covers 12 residues. The V gene lost 3 bases and the J gene lost 4 bases, with 8 bases spanning the gap. Germline V lookup: CDR1 SQVTM, CDR2 ANQGSEA. CDR3 coding DNA: TGCAGCGTTGATGAGGGGGCAGATACGCAGTATTTT. Protein sequence: CSVDEGADTQYF.

V usage is TRBV27 and J usage is TRBJ2-3; 9 bases map to TRBD2. Germline loops: CDR1 MNHEY, CDR2 SMNVEV (reference sequence). V lost 3 bases to trimming and J lost 5 bases; unmatched junction nucleotides: 18. The CDR3 loop spans 19 amino acids. The CDR3 region has the DNA TGTGCCAGCAGTTTGCCCACCGGGGGGGGCGGGAGGGCGAAAGATACGCAGTATTTT. Translating it yields CASSLPTGGGGRAKDTQYF.

The chain carries TRBV7-6 and TRBJ2-7, with TRBD1 matching 7 bases. The length of the CDR3 is 16 residues. V was pared by 5 bases and J by 0 bases, with 10 bases of the junction left unmatched. Germline loops: CDR1 SGHVS, CDR2 FNYEAQ. The CDR3 coding sequence is TGTGCCAGCAGCCCACAACCGGGACAGTCCTCCTACGAGCAGTACTTC. This sequence encodes CASSPQPGQSSYEQYF.

The J gene is TRBJ1-2, the V gene TRBV29-1; possible D gene TRBD1, 5 bases. The CDR3 loop spans 13 amino acids. Germline loops: CDR1 SQVTM, CDR2 ANQGSEA. Trimming removed 4 bases at V and 7 bases at J, with 16 bases between. CDR3 sequence: CSVVTLGVTGYTF. As DNA, the CDR3 is TGCAGCGTTGTCACGCTAGGGGTTACTGGCTACACCTTC. Supplemented by reference TRBV29-1 and TRBJ1-2, the full variable domain reads SAVISQKPSRDICQRGTSLTIQCQVDSQVTMMFWYRQQPGQSLTLIATANQGSEATYESGFVIDKFPISRPNLTFSTLTVSNMSPEDSSIYLCSVVTLGVTGYTFGSGTRLTVV.

The rearrangement uses TRBV6-5 and TRBJ2-7; the match to TRBD1 covers 11 bases. Germline V gene data show CDR1 as MNHEY and CDR2 as SVGAGI. The V gene end was trimmed by 5 bases and the J gene end by 5 bases; junction bases not matched to a gene: 5. The CDR3 consists of 14 residues. CDR3 in amino acids: CASSHGQGAHEQYF. The CDR3 coding sequence is TGTGCCAGCAGTCATGGACAGGGGGCCCACGAGCAGTACTTC.

The chain employs TRBV6-1 and TRBJ1-1, with D unresolved. CDR1 is MNHNS and CDR2 is SASEGT in the germline V gene. This CDR3 comprises 14 residues. V was cut by 6 bases and J by 1 base, with 12 bases left in between. CDR3 in DNA: TGTGCCAGCAGGGACGGACGGGGGAACACTGAAGCTTTCTTT. This translates into CASRDGRGNTEAFF.

The chain uses TRBV27 and TRBJ2-5; no reliable D call. Germline V gene lookup returns CDR1 MNHEY and CDR2 SMNVEV (reference sequence). Deletions cut 3 bases from V and 2 bases from J, with 22 bases between. The CDR3 sequence is 18 residues long. The CDR3, as DNA: TGTGCCAGCAGTTTCCCCCGACATCCTCCCCTCCTACAAGAGACCCAGTACTTC. Translated, it gives CASSFPRHPPLLQETQYF.

The chain couples TRBV29-1 to TRBJ2-1; a possible D gene is TRBD2 (5 bases). The V end was cut by 0 bases, the J end by 0 bases, with 12 bases between. Per germline, CDR1 SQVTM and CDR2 ANQGSEA. CDR3 length: 16 amino acids. The CDR3 DNA follows: TGCAGCGTTGAAGAAGGAGGTGGGAGCTCCTACAATGAGCAGTTCTTC. Its protein is CSVEEGGGSSYNEQFF.

J is TRBJ1-2 and V is TRBV7-2; TRBD1 matches at 7 bases. Germline loops: CDR1 SGHTA, CDR2 FQGNSA. This CDR3 is built from 13 residues. Trimming took 4 bases from V and 3 from J; bases not matched to a gene: 2. The DNA of the CDR3 is TGTGCCAGCAGCTCACAGGGGCACTATGGCTACACCTTC. Translation: CASSSQGHYGYTF.

The chain links TRBV28 to TRBJ2-1; TRBD2 matches at 13 bases. Trimming removed 4 bases from V and 16 bases from J; junction bases left unmatched: 7. Germline loops: CDR1 MDHEN, CDR2 SYDVKM. There are 13 residues in the CDR3. This chain's CDR3 is CASSSGLAGVVFF. The CDR3 DNA reads TGTGCCAGCAGTTCCGGACTAGCGGGAGTCGTATTCTTC.

The chain has TRBV28 and TRBJ2-7; 11 nucleotides align to TRBD1. CDR1 is MDHEN and CDR2 is SYDVKM in the germline V gene. The CDR3 consists of 15 residues. Germline trimming cut 5 bases from V and 7 bases from J; bases unmatched to any gene: 10. CDR3 nucleotides: TGTGCCAGCAGTCATAGGACAGGGGGCTCGGGTGAGCAGTACTTC. Encoded protein: CASSHRTGGSGEQYF.

The chain combines TRBV27 with TRBJ1-2; D gene uncertain. This CDR3 contains 13 residues. With 6 bases removed from V and 6 bases from J, the gap between germline ends came to 14 bases. Germline CDR1 reads MNHEY; CDR2 reads SMNVEV (reference sequence). In DNA, the CDR3 is TGTGCCAGCAGGGAAGAGAGGGATCATGGCTACACCTTC. Its translation is CASREERDHGYTF.

The sample holds a few counts of this clone. V is TRBV29-1 and J is TRBJ2-7, with 9 bases identical to TRBD1. In germline, CDR1 is SQVTM, CDR2 ANQGSEA. The V and J ends lost 8 bases and 5 bases, in that order; junction bases with no gene match: 10. This CDR3 region has 13 residues. CDR3 loop: CSLRTGTGNEQYF. The CDR3 nucleotides are TGCAGCTTGAGGACCGGGACAGGGAACGAGCAGTACTTC.

The CDR3 DNA follows: TGCGCCAGCAGCTTGGGAGGGGGGGACAGGGGGCTTGGCACTGAAGCTTTCTTT. It specifies CASSLGGGDRGLGTEAFF. The J gene is TRBJ1-1, the V gene TRBV5-1; 12 bases map to TRBD1. CDR1 is SGHRS and CDR2 is YFSETQ in the germline V gene. This CDR3 spans 18 amino acids. V gave up 0 bases and J gave up 4 bases; unmatched junction bases: 10.

The chain couples TRBV11-2 to TRBJ2-5, with TRBD2 matching over 11 bases. V lost 3 bases and J lost 13; bases outside the gene matches: 7. From germline, CDR1 is SGHAT and CDR2 FQNNGV. The CDR3 contains 13 residues. CDR3 sequence reads: CASSFQQGLAVYF. CDR3 sequence (DNA): TGTGCCAGCAGCTTCCAGCAGGGACTAGCGGTGTACTTC.

The chain is built from TRBV2 and TRBJ2-5; possible D gene TRBD2, 6 bases. The CDR3 is 16 residues long. Trimming pared 4 bases from V and 1 base from J, leaving 16 bases between. Germline V lookup: CDR1 SNHLY, CDR2 FYNNEI. The CDR3 here is CASSGSLALPQETQYF. The DNA of the CDR3 is TGTGCCAGCAGTGGGTCCCTAGCGTTGCCCCAAGAGACCCAGTACTTC.

The chain links TRBV28 to TRBJ2-5; TRBD2 matches 7 bases. V lost 11 bases and J lost 5; bases outside the gene matches: 8. Germline V gene sequence: CDR1 MDHEN, CDR2 SYDVKM. This CDR3 has 12 amino acids. The CDR3 region has the DNA TGTGCCTCCCGGGGAGGGATCGAGACCCAGTACTTC. Its protein product is CASRGGIETQYF.

The chain joins TRBV27 to TRBJ2-1, with 8 bases identical to TRBD2. The germline V gene encodes CDR1 MNHEY and CDR2 SMNVEV (reference sequence). The CDR3 contains 14 residues. J was trimmed by 6 bases and V by 3 bases; bases with no gene match: 4. This CDR3 is CASSLGLVRNEQFF. CDR3 DNA: TGTGCCAGCAGTTTGGGACTAGTTCGCAATGAGCAGTTCTTC.

The genes are TRBV6-5 and TRBJ1-2, with 8 bases that match TRBD1. Per germline, CDR1 MNHEY and CDR2 SVGAGI. This CDR3 spans 16 amino acids. The V segment lost 4 bases and the J segment 1 base; nucleotides outside the gene matches: 8. The CDR3 region is CASSFGRTGINYGYTF. CDR3 nucleotides: TGTGCCAGCAGTTTTGGGAGGACAGGGATTAACTATGGCTACACCTTC.

The chain combines TRBV27 with TRBJ1-2; 8 bases agree with TRBD1. The CDR3 extends over 15 amino acids. Germline CDR1 reads MNHEY; CDR2 reads SMNVEV (reference sequence). Germline trimming cut 3 bases from V and 4 bases from J; bases unmatched to any gene: 7. The CDR3: CASSFSPGGSYGYTF. The CDR3 coding sequence is TGTGCCAGCAGTTTCTCGCCAGGGGGCAGCTATGGCTACACCTTC.

A note on this clone: Its ends do not fully match the called genes, so a read error is possible. The genes are TRBV7-8 and TRBJ1-2; TRBD1 matches 8 bases. The CDR3 covers 14 residues. Germline V gives CDR1 SGHVS, CDR2 FQNEAQ. CDR3 bases: TGTACCAGCAGCTTACGACAGGGGAGAGATGGCTACACCTTC. It encodes CTSSLRQGRDGYTF.

The chain uses TRBV4-2 and TRBJ2-1; D gene unclear. This CDR3 is built from 13 residues. The germline V gene has CDR1 LGHNA and CDR2 YNFKEQ. V lost 2 bases and J 9 bases, leaving 11 bases between the germline ends. The CDR3 bases are TGTGCCAGCAGCCAATACCTAGAGACTGAGCAGTTCTTC. This gives the protein CASSQYLETEQFF.

The rearrangement joins TRBV27 to TRBJ2-7, with 7 bases lining up with TRBD2. V lost 2 bases and J lost 9; bases outside the gene matches: 10. The CDR3 length is 14 residues. CDR1 is MNHEY, CDR2 SMNVEV, per germline (reference sequence). The CDR3 region is CASSLRTSGLVQYF. The DNA of the CDR3 is TGTGCCAGCAGTTTACGGACTAGTGGATTGGTGCAGTACTTC.

The rearrangement joins TRBV6-5 to TRBJ2-5, with 10 bases matching TRBD2. The J call may be faulty, since TRBJ2-7 better matches the DNA end. The CDR3 contains 13 residues. Germline-derived CDR1 and CDR2 are MNHEY and SVGAGI. This chain's CDR3 is CASRTSGNYEQYF. CDR3 in DNA: TGTGCCAGTAGGACTAGCGGAAACTACGAGCAGTACTTC.

This rearrangement joins TRBV6-1 to TRBJ1-3; weak D call: TRBD1 (5 bases). Trimming pared 4 bases from V and 6 bases from J, leaving 22 bases between. The CDR3 is 17 residues long. The germline V gene encodes CDR1 MNHNS and CDR2 SASEGT. For the CDR3, the DNA is TGTGCCAGCAGTGGGTGGCCCAGGGTAGGATCCGAAAACACCATATATTTT. It yields the protein CASSGWPRVGSENTIYF.

CDR3 DNA sequence: TGTGCCAGCAGTTCCGGACAGATCAATCAGCCCCAGCATTTT. This encodes CASSSGQINQPQHF. V and J are TRBV28 and TRBJ1-5, with a tentative D call TRBD1 (6 bases). The germline V gene has CDR1 MDHEN and CDR2 SYDVKM. V lost 4 bases to trimming and J lost 3 bases, with 10 bases between them. The CDR3 sequence is 14 residues long. Using reference TRBV28 and TRBJ1-5 for the parts outside the CDR3, the full variable domain is DVKVTQSSRYLVKRTGEKVFLECVQDMDHENMFWYRQDPGLGLRLIYFSYDVKMKEKGDIPEGYSVSREKKERFSLILESASTNQTSMYLCASSSGQINQPQHFGDGTRLSIL.

This sequence joins TRBV25-1 and TRBJ1-2; D may be TRBD1 (6 bases). The V gene lost 5 bases and the J gene lost 4 bases, with 14 bases spanning the gap. The CDR3 runs 14 residues. From germline, CDR1 is MGHDK and CDR2 SYGVNS. The CDR3 DNA reads as TGTGCCAGCAGTCCCTCAGGGGTCGGCTATGGCTACACCTTC. Protein product: CASSPSGVGYGYTF.

Concerning this clone: The sample has other DNA sequences that encode this CDR3 too. CDR3 nucleotides: TGTGCCAGCAGTATGGGACTGGCGGGCATCCAGCAGTACTTC. Residues: CASSMGLAGIQQYF. The V and J genes are TRBV27 and TRBJ2-7, with D perhaps TRBD2 (6 bases). This CDR3 spans 14 amino acids. Looked up from germline, CDR1 is MNHEY and CDR2 is SMNVEV (reference sequence). V lost 5 bases to trimming and J lost 8 bases, with 19 bases between them.

Details on this clone: A read error may explain this, as a much larger clone is one base away. The chain combines TRBV4-1 with TRBJ2-5, with 8 bases fitting TRBD2. The DNA end is a closer match to TRBJ2-7, so the J assignment may be wrong. In germline, CDR1 is MGHRA, CDR2 YSYEKL. This CDR3 is 22 amino acids long. The CDR3 reads CASSQDHWKAPKAQRESYEQYF. DNA of the CDR3: TGCGCCAGCAGCCAAGACCATTGGAAGGCTCCTAAAGCCCAGCGGGAGAGTTACGAGCAGTACTTC.